Listed here are 24 T cell receptor beta chains from one sample, sequenced in a study of blood T cell repertoires in COVID-19. TCRdb keeps only in-frame clones here, not all; method: immunoSEQ multiplex PCR. The sample consists of about 110,000 clones, roughly 80% of them appearing once. The sequencing sample was made of peripheral blood. The receptors stem from a woman aged 70 to 79 with acute or convalescent COVID-19.

The chain combines TRBV19 with TRBJ2-5; 10 nucleotides match TRBD1. Germline V gene sequence: CDR1 LNHDA, CDR2 SQIVND (reference sequence). The CDR3 consists of 15 residues. Germline trimming cut 4 bases from V and 5 bases from J; bases unmatched to any gene: 7. The CDR3 DNA reads as TGTGCCAGTAGTAGGACAGGGGGTATGGGGGAGACCCAGTACTTC. Its protein product is CASSRTGGMGETQYF.

This clone occurred once. The CDR3 loop reads CASSRTPGNTIYF. CDR3 nucleotides: TGTGCCAGCAGCCGAACTCCTGGAAACACCATATATTTT. The chain carries TRBV7-9 and TRBJ1-3; D unresolved. CDR3 length equals 13 residues. Trimming left V 5 bases short and J 2 bases short, with 7 bases between. From germline, CDR1 is SEHNR and CDR2 FQNEAQ (reference sequence).

The CDR3 here is CASSLDRGGSAWAQYF. The CDR3 nucleotides read TGTGCCAGCAGCTTAGACCGGGGGGGGTCCGCATGGGCCCAGTACTTC. V and J are TRBV11-2 and TRBJ2-5, with 8 bases lining up with TRBD2. Germline CDR1 reads SGHAT; CDR2 reads FQNNGV. CDR3 length equals 16 residues. V dropped 0 bases and J dropped 9; count of bases not matched to a gene: 12.

This rearrangement joins TRBV5-1 to TRBJ2-7; 11 bases agree with TRBD1. From germline, CDR1 is SGHRS and CDR2 YFSETQ. The J segment lost 2 bases and the V segment lost 0 bases, leaving 4 bases of the junction unmatched. This CDR3 has 16 residues. CDR3 sequence: CASSLAGQGVAYEQYF. The DNA of the CDR3 is TGCGCCAGCAGCTTGGCGGGACAGGGGGTAGCCTACGAGCAGTACTTC.

DNA of the CDR3: TGTGCCAGCAGTGCTCTAGCGGTGACTACAGATACGCAGTATTTT. It is translated as CASSALAVTTDTQYF. The V gene is TRBV27, the J gene TRBJ2-3; TRBD2 agrees at 7 bases. Germline CDR1 reads MNHEY; CDR2 reads SMNVEV (reference sequence). The CDR3 is 15 amino acids. V dropped 5 bases and J dropped 3; count of bases not matched to a gene: 8.

This clone was detected only a few times. The J gene is TRBJ2-3, the V gene TRBV7-9; 12 bases agree with TRBD1. CDR3 size: 16 residues. V lost 1 base, J lost 4 bases, and 3 bases stayed unmatched. Germline V lookup: CDR1 SEHNR, CDR2 FQNEAQ (reference sequence). CDR3 protein: CASSLGDRGLADTQYF. The CDR3 bases are TGTGCCAGCAGCTTAGGGGACAGGGGGCTCGCAGATACGCAGTATTTT.

The chain joins TRBV27 to TRBJ2-2; TRBD1 agrees at 7 bases. This CDR3 region has 14 residues. V was clipped by 5 bases and J by 6 bases; unmatched bases: 6. Germline loops: CDR1 MNHEY, CDR2 SMNVEV (reference sequence). The CDR3 is CASSGGRGPGELFF. For the CDR3, the DNA is TGTGCCAGCAGTGGGGGTAGGGGGCCCGGGGAGCTGTTTTTT.

The rearrangement joins TRBV12-5 to TRBJ1-1, with D possibly matching TRBD1 (5 bases). Germline CDR1 reads LGHNT; CDR2 reads FRNRAP. The CDR3 covers 14 residues. V lost 6 bases and J 4 bases, leaving 15 bases between the germline ends. The CDR3 sequence: CASGQGETSTEAFF. The CDR3 bases are TGTGCTAGTGGCCAAGGGGAAACGAGCACTGAAGCTTTCTTT.

The chain has TRBV27 and TRBJ1-6, with 12 bases that match TRBD1. The CDR3 is 15 residues long. V lost 6 bases and J lost 7; bases outside the gene matches: 4. Germline CDR1 is MNHEY and CDR2 is SMNVEV (reference sequence). CDR3 loop: CASRTGQGANSPLHF. CDR3 sequence (DNA): TGTGCCAGCAGGACGGGACAGGGGGCGAATTCACCCCTCCACTTT.

The chain couples TRBV13 to TRBJ2-5; tentatively, D is TRBD1 (7 bases). Germline V gene sequence: CDR1 PRHDT, CDR2 FYEKMQ (reference sequence). Trimming left V 5 bases short and J 5 bases short, with 18 bases between. The length of the CDR3 is 15 residues. The chain's CDR3 is CASSPRTGGLETQYF. The CDR3 nucleotides read TGTGCCAGCAGCCCTCGGACAGGAGGGTTGGAGACCCAGTACTTC.

Here the CDR3 reads CASRQGDEQYF. CDR3 DNA: TGCGCCAGCAGACAGGGGGACGAGCAGTACTTC. This sequence joins TRBV10-2 and TRBJ2-7, with 8 bases that match TRBD1. V shed 6 bases and J 5 bases; nucleotides not matched to a gene: 0. This CDR3 has 11 amino acids. Germline V gives CDR1 WSHSY, CDR2 SAAADI.

The V gene is TRBV5-1, the J gene TRBJ1-4; 10 bases are shared with TRBD1. The junction had 10 bases not matched to a gene; V was cut back by 4 bases and J by 10 bases. Germline V gene sequence: CDR1 SGHRS, CDR2 YFSETQ. The CDR3 consists of 15 residues. The DNA of the CDR3 is TGCGCCAGCAGCCCCCCGGGACAGGGGATAGGAAAACTGTTTTTT. Amino acid sequence: CASSPPGQGIGKLFF.

This chain links TRBV25-1 with TRBJ2-7; D is perhaps TRBD1 (5 bases). The germline V gene has CDR1 MGHDK and CDR2 SYGVNS. The CDR3 has 12 residues. V was cut by 6 bases and J by 3 bases, with 9 bases left in between. CDR3 DNA: TGTGCCAGCAGCTTCGACAGCTACGAGCAGTACTTC. It translates to CASSFDSYEQYF.

Only a few counts were recorded for this clone. This chain uses TRBV7-8 with TRBJ1-2; D perhaps matches TRBD1 (5 bases). This CDR3 region has 14 residues. Trimming removed 5 bases from V and 6 bases from J, with 16 bases in between. Per germline, CDR1 SGHVS and CDR2 FQNEAQ. In DNA, the CDR3 is TGTGCCAGCAGCGCAATGAAGGGGTGGAATGGCTACACCTTC. It translates to CASSAMKGWNGYTF.

The chain is built from TRBV5-1 and TRBJ1-2, with 7 bases identical to TRBD1. Germline CDR1 and CDR2: SGHRS and YFSETQ. Germline trimming cut 6 bases from V and 7 bases from J; bases unmatched to any gene: 15. The CDR3 is 15 residues long. The CDR3 loop is CASTPGTELMFGYTF. The CDR3 nucleotides are TGCGCCAGCACCCCCGGGACAGAACTTATGTTTGGCTACACCTTC. Complete variable domain (other parts from reference TRBV5-1 and TRBJ1-2): KAGVTQTPRYLIKTRGQQVTLSCSPISGHRSVSWYQQTPGQGLQFLFEYFSETQRNKGNFPGRFSGRQFSNSRSEMNVSTLELGDSALYLCASTPGTELMFGYTFGSGTRLTVV.

The chain is built from TRBV7-8 and TRBJ1-5; 7 nucleotides align to TRBD1. V dropped 1 base and J dropped 4; count of bases not matched to a gene: 4. The germline V gene has CDR1 SGHVS and CDR2 FQNEAQ. CDR3 length equals 15 residues. The CDR3 region has the DNA TGTGCCAGCAGCTTAGACGGCAGGGGGAATCAGCCCCAGCATTTT. As protein: CASSLDGRGNQPQHF.

DNA of the CDR3: TGTGCCACCAGCAACCTCCGGGCCCGGAGGGACACTGAAGCTTTCTTT. Encoded protein: CATSNLRARRDTEAFF. The rearrangement uses TRBV15 and TRBJ1-1; D ambiguous. The CDR3 consists of 16 residues. V lost 4 bases and J lost 3, with 18 bases in between. Per the germline V gene, CDR1 is LNHNV and CDR2 is YYDKDF (reference sequence).

The genes are TRBV14 and TRBJ2-3; 8 bases line up with TRBD2. This CDR3 spans 15 amino acids. The germline CDR1 and CDR2 sequences are SGHDN and FVKESK. V dropped 4 bases and J dropped 2; count of bases not matched to a gene: 5. In DNA form, the CDR3 reads TGTGCCAGCAGCCCCTGGACTAGCACCACAGATACGCAGTATTTT. Protein product: CASSPWTSTTDTQYF.

This clone was picked up one time. V usage is TRBV5-1 and J usage is TRBJ1-2, with 7 bases that match TRBD1. Trimming at V came to 0 bases and at J to 8 bases, leaving 10 bases not matched to a gene. Per the germline V gene, CDR1 is SGHRS and CDR2 is YFSETQ. The CDR3 is 15 amino acids. The CDR3 DNA follows: TGCGCCAGCAGCTTGGCGCCGGGACAGCCGGGAGGCTACACCTTC. Translation: CASSLAPGQPGGYTF. Full variable domain (rest looked up from reference TRBV5-1 and TRBJ1-2): KAGVTQTPRYLIKTRGQQVTLSCSPISGHRSVSWYQQTPGQGLQFLFEYFSETQRNKGNFPGRFSGRQFSNSRSEMNVSTLELGDSALYLCASSLAPGQPGGYTFGSGTRLTVV.

The V and J genes are TRBV6-1 and TRBJ2-3; D not resolved. V was cut by 3 bases and J by 0 bases, with 4 bases left in between. This CDR3 region has 13 residues. Germline V CDR1 and CDR2: MNHNS, SASEGT. CDR3 residues: CASSDISTDTQYF. The CDR3 DNA sequence: TGTGCCAGCAGTGACATCAGCACAGATACGCAGTATTTT.

This clone was seen a single time. This chain connects TRBV30 to TRBJ1-3; D may be TRBD1 (6 bases). V lost 7 bases, J lost 0 bases, and 13 bases lay in between. The CDR3 is 14 amino acids. Germline CDR1 GTSNPN, CDR2 SVGIG (reference sequence). This chain's CDR3 is CAYRQDSSGNTIYF. The CDR3 nucleotides are TGTGCCTATCGACAGGATAGCTCTGGAAACACCATATATTTT.

This clone appeared a single time. The chain is built from TRBV3-1 (or the pseudogene TRBV3-2) and TRBJ2-2; possible D gene TRBD1, 5 bases. V was pared by 1 base and J by 3 bases, with 9 bases between. The CDR3 is 15 amino acids. Germline V gene lookup returns CDR1 LGHDT and CDR2 YNNKEL (reference sequence). The CDR3 region is CASSQGRADTGELFF. The CDR3, as DNA: TGTGCCAGCAGCCAAGGCAGGGCGGACACCGGGGAGCTGTTTTTT.

This clone is medium-sized in the sample. Other DNA sequences of this sample code for an identical CDR3. The V call is TRBV5-1, the J call TRBJ2-7, with 8 bases matching TRBD2. The CDR3 totals 16 residues. The V gene's germline CDR1 is SGHRS and CDR2 YFSETQ. The CDR3 coding sequence is TGCCCCCGCTTGCGCCGTCGGGGGGGCCGGGGGGGGGAGCAGTACTTC. This translates into CPRLRRRGGRGGEQYF.

The J gene is TRBJ1-4, the V gene TRBV3-1 (or the pseudogene TRBV3-2), with 7 positions matching TRBD1. The V gene end was trimmed by 6 bases and the J gene end by 8 bases; junction bases not matched to a gene: 9. Germline loops: CDR1 LGHDT, CDR2 YNNKEL (reference sequence). The CDR3 covers 14 residues. CDR3: CASSEDRENEKLFF. For the CDR3, the DNA is TGTGCCAGCAGTGAAGACAGGGAAAACGAAAAACTGTTTTTT.